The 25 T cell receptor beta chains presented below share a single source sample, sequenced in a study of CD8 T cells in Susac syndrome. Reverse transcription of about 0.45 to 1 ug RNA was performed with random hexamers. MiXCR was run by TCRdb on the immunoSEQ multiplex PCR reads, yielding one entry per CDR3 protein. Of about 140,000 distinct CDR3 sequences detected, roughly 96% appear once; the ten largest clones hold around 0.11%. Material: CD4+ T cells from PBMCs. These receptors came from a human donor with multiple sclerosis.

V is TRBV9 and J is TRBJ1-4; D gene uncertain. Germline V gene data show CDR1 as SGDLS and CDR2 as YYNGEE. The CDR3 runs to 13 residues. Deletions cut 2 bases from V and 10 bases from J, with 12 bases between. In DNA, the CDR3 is TGTGCCAGCAGCGTCGACGCAACGGGAAAACTGTTTTTT. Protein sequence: CASSVDATGKLFF.

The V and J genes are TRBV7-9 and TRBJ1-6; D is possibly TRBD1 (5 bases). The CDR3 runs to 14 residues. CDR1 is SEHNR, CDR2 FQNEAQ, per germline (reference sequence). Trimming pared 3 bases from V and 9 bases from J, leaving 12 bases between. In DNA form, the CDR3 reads TGTGCCAGCAGCTTCGGGGATGGGGGTTCACCCCTCCACTTT. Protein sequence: CASSFGDGGSPLHF.

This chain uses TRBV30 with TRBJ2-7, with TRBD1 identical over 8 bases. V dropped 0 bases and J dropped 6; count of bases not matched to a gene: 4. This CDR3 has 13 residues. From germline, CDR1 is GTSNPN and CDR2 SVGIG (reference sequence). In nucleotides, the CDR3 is TGTGCCTGGAGTGTGGAACAGGGGGTCGAGCAGTACTTC. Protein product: CAWSVEQGVEQYF. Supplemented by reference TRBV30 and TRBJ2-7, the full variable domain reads SQTIHQWPATLVQPVGSPLSLECTVEGTSNPNLYWYRQAAGRGLQLLFYSVGIGQISSEVPQNLSASRPQDRQFILSSKKLLLSDSGFYLCAWSVEQGVEQYFGPGTRLTVT.

CDR3: CASSLILAGGGYTF. The DNA of the CDR3 is TGTGCCAGCAGTTTAATTTTGGCAGGAGGGGGCTACACCTTC. V usage is TRBV12-3 or TRBV12-4 and J usage is TRBJ1-2; no reliable D call. This CDR3 spans 14 amino acids. The ends were cut back, 2 bases at V and 8 bases at J, with 15 bases in the middle.

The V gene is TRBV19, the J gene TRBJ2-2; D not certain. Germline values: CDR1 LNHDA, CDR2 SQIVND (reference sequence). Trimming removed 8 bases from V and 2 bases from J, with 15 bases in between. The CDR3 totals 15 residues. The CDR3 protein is CASRVGGLNTGELFF. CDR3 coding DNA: TGTGCCAGTCGGGTGGGCGGCCTCAACACCGGGGAGCTGTTTTTT.

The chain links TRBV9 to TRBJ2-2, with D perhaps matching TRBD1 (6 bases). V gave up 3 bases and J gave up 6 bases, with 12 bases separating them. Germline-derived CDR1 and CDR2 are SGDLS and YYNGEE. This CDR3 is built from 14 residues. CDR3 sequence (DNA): TGTGCCAGCAGCGAGGGGGAAACCCCCGGGGAGCTGTTTTTT. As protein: CASSEGETPGELFF.

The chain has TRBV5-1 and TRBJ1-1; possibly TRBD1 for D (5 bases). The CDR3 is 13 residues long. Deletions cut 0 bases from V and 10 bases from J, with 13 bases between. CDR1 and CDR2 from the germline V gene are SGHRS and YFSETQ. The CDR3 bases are TGCGCCAGCAGCTTGGTGGCCAGGGTAGGAGCTTTCTTT. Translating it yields CASSLVARVGAFF.

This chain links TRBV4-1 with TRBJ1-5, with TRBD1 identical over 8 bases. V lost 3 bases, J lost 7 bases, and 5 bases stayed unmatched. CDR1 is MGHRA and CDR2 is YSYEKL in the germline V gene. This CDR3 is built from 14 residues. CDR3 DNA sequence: TGCGCCAGCAGCCAGCAGGGGGCAAAGCAGCCCCAGCATTTT. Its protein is CASSQQGAKQPQHF.

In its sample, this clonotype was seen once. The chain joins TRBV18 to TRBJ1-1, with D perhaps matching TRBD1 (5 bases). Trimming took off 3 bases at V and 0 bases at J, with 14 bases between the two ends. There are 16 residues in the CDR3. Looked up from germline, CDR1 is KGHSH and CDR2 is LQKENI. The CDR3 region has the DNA TGTGCCAGCTCACCCTCGCAAGGGGCGCTGAACACTGAAGCTTTCTTT. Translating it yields CASSPSQGALNTEAFF.

CDR3 region: CASSLVGQGAETQYF. As DNA, the CDR3 is TGCGCCAGCAGCTTGGTAGGACAGGGGGCAGAGACCCAGTACTTC. The chain combines TRBV5-1 with TRBJ2-5, with 11 bases identical to TRBD1. Germline V CDR1 and CDR2: SGHRS, YFSETQ. J gave up 4 bases and V 0 bases, and 2 bases lay outside the gene matches. The CDR3 is made up of 15 amino acids.

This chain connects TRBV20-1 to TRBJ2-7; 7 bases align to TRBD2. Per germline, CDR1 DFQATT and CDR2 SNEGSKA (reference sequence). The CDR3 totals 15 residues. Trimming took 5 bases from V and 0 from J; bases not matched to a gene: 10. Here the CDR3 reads CSALIPSGNSYEQYF. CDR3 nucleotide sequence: TGCAGTGCTCTCATACCTAGCGGCAACTCCTACGAGCAGTACTTC.

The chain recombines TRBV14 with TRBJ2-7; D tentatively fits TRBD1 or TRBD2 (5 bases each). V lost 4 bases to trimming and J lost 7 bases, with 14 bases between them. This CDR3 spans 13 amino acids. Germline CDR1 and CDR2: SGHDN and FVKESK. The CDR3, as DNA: TGTGCCAGCAGCCCCGGACTGGGGCGGGAGCAGTACTTC. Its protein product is CASSPGLGREQYF.

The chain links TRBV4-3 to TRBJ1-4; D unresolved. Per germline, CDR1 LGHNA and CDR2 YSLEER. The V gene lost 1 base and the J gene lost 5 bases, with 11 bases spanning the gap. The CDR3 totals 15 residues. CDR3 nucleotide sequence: TGCGCCAGCAGCCAAGGAAGGCGGTCGAATGAAAAACTGTTTTTT. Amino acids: CASSQGRRSNEKLFF.

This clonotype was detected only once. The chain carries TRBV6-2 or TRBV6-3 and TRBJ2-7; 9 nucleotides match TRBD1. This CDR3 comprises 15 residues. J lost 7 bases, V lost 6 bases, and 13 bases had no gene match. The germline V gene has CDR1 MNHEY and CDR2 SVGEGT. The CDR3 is CASSLAGTGSEEQYF. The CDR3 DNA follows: TGTGCCAGCAGCCTCGCCGGGACAGGGTCGGAGGAGCAGTACTTC.

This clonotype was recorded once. In DNA form, the CDR3 reads TGTGCCATCAAAGAGCTAGCGGGGGCCTACGAGCAGTACTTC. This codes for CAIKELAGAYEQYF. This chain links TRBV10-3 with TRBJ2-7, with 10 bases fitting TRBD2. Looked up from germline, CDR1 is ENHRY and CDR2 is SYGVKD. After removal of 7 bases from V and 2 bases from J, the junction contained 5 bases not matched to a gene. This CDR3 has 14 residues.

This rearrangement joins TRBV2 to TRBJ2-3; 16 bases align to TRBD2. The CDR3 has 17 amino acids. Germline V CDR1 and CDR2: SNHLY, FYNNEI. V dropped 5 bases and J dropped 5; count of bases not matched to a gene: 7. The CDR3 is CASSSGTSGRAQDTQYF. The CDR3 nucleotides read TGTGCCAGCAGTTCCGGGACTAGCGGGAGGGCCCAAGATACGCAGTATTTT.

The CDR3 region has the DNA TGCGCCAGCAGCCAAGATCTCGTTGCGGGAGCCGTAGATGAGCAGTTCTTC. Its protein product is CASSQDLVAGAVDEQFF. The chain employs TRBV4-1 and TRBJ2-1, with TRBD2 matching 7 bases. This CDR3 has 17 residues. Germline trimming cut 0 bases from V and 8 bases from J; bases unmatched to any gene: 13. CDR1 MGHRA and CDR2 YSYEKL come from the germline V gene.

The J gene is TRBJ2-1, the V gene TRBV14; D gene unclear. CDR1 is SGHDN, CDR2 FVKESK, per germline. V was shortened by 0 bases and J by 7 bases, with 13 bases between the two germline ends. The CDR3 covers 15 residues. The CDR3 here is CASSQDGSGQNEQFF. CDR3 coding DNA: TGTGCCAGCAGCCAAGATGGTTCAGGTCAAAATGAGCAGTTCTTC.

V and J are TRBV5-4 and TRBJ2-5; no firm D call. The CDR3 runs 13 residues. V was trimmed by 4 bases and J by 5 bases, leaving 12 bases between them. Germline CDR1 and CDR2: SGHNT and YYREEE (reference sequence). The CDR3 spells CASSRGPGETQYF. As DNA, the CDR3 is TGTGCCAGCAGCCGAGGACCCGGGGAGACCCAGTACTTC.

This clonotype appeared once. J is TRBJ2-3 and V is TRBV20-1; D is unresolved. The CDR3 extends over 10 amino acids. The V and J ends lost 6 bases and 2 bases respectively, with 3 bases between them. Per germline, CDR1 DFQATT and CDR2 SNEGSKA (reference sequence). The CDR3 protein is CSAYTDTQYF. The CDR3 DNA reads TGCAGTGCCTACACAGATACGCAGTATTTT.

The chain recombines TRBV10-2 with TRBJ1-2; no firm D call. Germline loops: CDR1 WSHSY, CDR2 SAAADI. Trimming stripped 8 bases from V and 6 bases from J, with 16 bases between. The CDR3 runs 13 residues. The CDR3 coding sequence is TGCGCCAGCGGCCCTTTAAACAACCATGGCTACACCTTC. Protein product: CASGPLNNHGYTF.

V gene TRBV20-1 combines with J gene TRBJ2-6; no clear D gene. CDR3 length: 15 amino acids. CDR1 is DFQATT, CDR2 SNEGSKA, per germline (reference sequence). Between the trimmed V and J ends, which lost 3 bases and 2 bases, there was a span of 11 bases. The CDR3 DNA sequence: TGCAGTGCTAGCCCGCCCTGGACTGGGGCCAACGTCCTGACTTTC. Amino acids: CSASPPWTGANVLTF.

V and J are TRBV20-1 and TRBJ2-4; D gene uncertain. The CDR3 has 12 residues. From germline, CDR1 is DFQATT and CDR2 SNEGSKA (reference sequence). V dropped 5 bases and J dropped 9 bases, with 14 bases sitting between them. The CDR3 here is CSAVHTGGIQYF. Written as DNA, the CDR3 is TGCAGTGCTGTTCATACTGGTGGCATTCAGTACTTC.

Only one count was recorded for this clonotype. The CDR3 DNA reads TGCAGCGGGAACAGGGGCCCAGGATTGAACACTGAAGCTTTCTTT. Residues: CSGNRGPGLNTEAFF. The chain has TRBV29-1 and TRBJ1-1, with TRBD1 matching over 7 bases. The CDR3 consists of 15 residues. The ends lost 7 bases at V and 0 bases at J; junction bases unmatched: 11. Germline V lookup: CDR1 SQVTM, CDR2 ANQGSEA.

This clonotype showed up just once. The CDR3 here is CASSVGPGTGGTDTQYF. CDR3 bases: TGTGCCAGCAGCGTAGGCCCCGGGACAGGGGGGACAGATACGCAGTATTTT. The chain employs TRBV9 and TRBJ2-3; TRBD1 matches 11 bases. The germline V gene has CDR1 SGDLS and CDR2 YYNGEE. The CDR3 covers 17 residues. V trimming: 0 bases; J trimming: 3 bases; junction bases outside the gene matches: 6.